A selection of T cell receptor beta chains follows, all from one sample in a study of T cells in Graves' hyperthyroidism and ophthalmopathy. TCRdb used MiXCR to reprocess the multiplex PCR reads, holding one entry per CDR3 protein. Found here are 700,000 to 950,000 distinct CDR3 sequences, 30% to 40% of them singletons; the top ten hold less than 35%. Sequenced material: blood. The receptors stem from a woman between 35 and 50 years old with Graves' hyperthyroidism. The CDR3 runs from the conserved cysteine through the conserved F or W. D genes are given only for firm matches. The listing skips clone size in some rows; elsewhere it reads once, few, many or a size class.

TRBJ2-7 12 many NA TRBV7-6 TGTGCCAGCAGCTTCGGACATTACGAGCAGTACTTC CASSFGHYEQYF
TRBJ1-2 13 NA NA TRBV20-1 TGCAGTGCTCCAGGGGCAGGTGCCTATGGCTACACCTTC CSAPGAGAYGYTF
TRBJ1-4 13 many NA TRBV29-1 TGCAGCGTTGGTCAAGGGGCGGGCGAAAAACTGTTTTTT CSVGQGAGEKLFF
TRBJ1-5 13 few NA TRBV12-3/TRBV12-4 TGTGCCAGCAAAATAGGGTTGGATCAGCCCCAGCATTTT CASKIGLDQPQHF
TRBJ1-5 15 NA TRBD1 TRBV12-3/TRBV12-4 TGTGCCAGCAGCCAAACAGGGGGCGGTGGTCAGCCCCAGCATTTT CASSQTGGGGQPQHF
TRBJ1-3 13 NA NA TRBV19 TGTGCCAGTAGTGCAAGACAGGGAAACACCATATATTTT CASSARQGNTIYF
TRBJ1-2 13 few NA TRBV7-2 TGTGCCAGCAGCCCGACGCCAGGGGTCGGCTACACCTTC CASSPTPGVGYTF
TRBJ1-4 15 NA TRBD1 TRBV7-7 TGTGCTAGCAGCTCAGGGGGCAGAATAAATGAAAAACTGTTTTTT CASSSGGRINEKLFF
TRBJ1-1 13 NA NA TRBV5-1 TGCGCCAGCAGCTTGCTCGCCGACACTGAAGCTTTCTTT CASSLLADTEAFF
TRBJ1-2 13 many TRBD1 TRBV12-3/TRBV12-4 TGTGCCAGCAGTCAGGACAGGAGACATCTTTACACCTTC CASSQDRRHLYTF
TRBJ1-3 14 NA NA TRBV24-1 TGTGCCACCAGTGATGCGTATTCTGGAAACACCATATATTTT CATSDAYSGNTIYF
TRBJ2-7 16 NA TRBD1 TRBV10-3 TGTGCCATCATGAAGGAAGGGACAGGGGGGATCGACGAGCAGTACTTC CAIMKEGTGGIDEQYF
TRBJ1-1 13 many TRBD1 TRBV16 TGTGCCAGCAGCCTCGACAGGGCCACTGAAGCTTTCTTT CASSLDRATEAFF
TRBJ1-2 12 many TRBD1 TRBV10-3 TGTGCCATCAGGGGGACAGTCTATGGCTACACCTTC CAIRGTVYGYTF
TRBJ1-4 15 few TRBD1 TRBV15 TGTGCCACCAGCAGAAGACAGGGCGCTAATGAAAAACTGTTTTTT CATSRRQGANEKLFF
TRBJ2-2 18 NA TRBD2 TRBV5-5 TGTGCCAGCAGCCAGGTCATCGCGGGGGGGCTCCACACCGGGGAGCTGTTTTTT CASSQVIAGGLHTGELFF
TRBJ2-7 17 NA TRBD1 TRBV7-2 TGTGCCAGCAGTTACGACCGGCCGGGACAGGGTTTGCACGAGCAGTACTTC CASSYDRPGQGLHEQYF
TRBJ1-5 14 few NA TRBV4-1 TGCGCCAGCAGTTCCCACGGGGACAATCAGCCCCAGCATTTT CASSSHGDNQPQHF
TRBJ2-5 13 many NA TRBV20-1 TGCAGTGCTAGCCTAAATCTAGCTGAGACCCAGTACTTC CSASLNLAETQYF
TRBJ1-1 14 few NA TRBV6-5 TGTGCCAGCAGTTACACAGGGAGGAACACTGAAGCTTTCTTT CASSYTGRNTEAFF
TRBJ2-2 13 NA NA TRBV5-6 TGTGCCAGCAGCGCCAGGGGTCCCGGGGAGCTGTTTTTT CASSARGPGELFF
TRBJ1-1 15 few NA TRBV5-1 TGCGCCAGCAGCCCTCGGGGGGGGCTAAGCACTGAAGCTTTCTTT CASSPRGGLSTEAFF
TRBJ1-1 13 many NA TRBV9 TGTGCCAGCAGCGTAGCAACTTACACTGAAGCTTTCTTT CASSVATYTEAFF
TRBJ2-7 13 few NA TRBV6-2/TRBV6-3 TGTGCCACACAACGGGACTTCTCCTACGAGCAGTACTTC CATQRDFSYEQYF